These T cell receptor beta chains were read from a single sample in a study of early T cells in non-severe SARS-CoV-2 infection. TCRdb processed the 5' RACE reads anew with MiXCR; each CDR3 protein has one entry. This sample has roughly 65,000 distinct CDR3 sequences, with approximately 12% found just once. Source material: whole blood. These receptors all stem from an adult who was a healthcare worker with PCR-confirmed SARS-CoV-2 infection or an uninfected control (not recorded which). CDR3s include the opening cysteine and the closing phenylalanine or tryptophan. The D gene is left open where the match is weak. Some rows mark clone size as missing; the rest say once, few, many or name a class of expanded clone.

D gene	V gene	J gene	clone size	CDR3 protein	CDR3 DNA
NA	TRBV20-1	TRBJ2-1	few	CSASPLGSYNEQFF	TGCAGTGCCAGTCCGCTAGGGTCCTACAATGAGCAGTTCTTC
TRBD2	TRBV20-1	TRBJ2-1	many	CSASGGAYNEQFF	TGCAGTGCTAGCGGGGGGGCCTACAATGAGCAGTTCTTC
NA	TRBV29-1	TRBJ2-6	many	CSVLKGTGANVLTF	TGCAGCGTTCTAAAGGGGACTGGGGCCAACGTCCTGACTTTC
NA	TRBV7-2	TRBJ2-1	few	CASSREFNEQFF	TGTGCCAGCAGTCGTGAATTCAATGAGCAGTTCTTC
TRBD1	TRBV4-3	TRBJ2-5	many	CASSQTWGGTGLLQETQYF	TGCGCCAGCAGCCAAACATGGGGTGGGACAGGCCTACTCCAAGAGACCCAGTACTTC
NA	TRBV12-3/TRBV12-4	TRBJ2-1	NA	CASRIGSGALDEQFF	TGTGCCAGCCGGATCGGTAGTGGCGCCCTCGATGAGCAGTTCTTC
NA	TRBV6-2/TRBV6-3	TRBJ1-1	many	CASRSRASMNTEAFF	TGTGCCAGCAGGAGCAGGGCGAGTATGAACACTGAAGCTTTCTTT
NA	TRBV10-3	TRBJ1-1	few	CAISEREGTYTEAFF	TGTGCCATCAGTGAACGTGAGGGGACTTACACTGAAGCTTTCTTT
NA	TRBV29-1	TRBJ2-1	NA	CSVAGGYNEQFF	TGCAGCGTTGCTGGCGGATACAATGAGCAGTTCTTC
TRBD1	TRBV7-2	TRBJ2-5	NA	CASRGQGGETQYF	TGTGCCAGCCGAGGACAGGGAGGAGAGACCCAGTACTTC
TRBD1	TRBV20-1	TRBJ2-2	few	CSATRTGPGTGELFF	TGCAGTGCTACCAGGACAGGGCCCGGGACCGGGGAGCTGTTTTTT
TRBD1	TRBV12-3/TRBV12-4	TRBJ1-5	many	CASSPAWTGYSNQPQHF	TGTGCCAGCAGTCCCGCGTGGACAGGGTACAGCAATCAGCCCCAGCATTTT
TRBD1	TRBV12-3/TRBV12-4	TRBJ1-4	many	CASSQGGLGEKLFF	TGTGCCAGCAGTCAAGGGGGCTTGGGTGAAAAACTGTTTTTT
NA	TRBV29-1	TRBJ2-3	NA	CSVVSGTDTQYF	TGCAGCGTTGTGTCGGGGACAGATACGCAGTATTTT
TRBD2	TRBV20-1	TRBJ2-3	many	CSARLAGGSDTQYF	TGCAGTGCTAGACTAGCGGGGGGGTCAGATACGCAGTATTTT
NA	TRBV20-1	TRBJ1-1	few	CSARHPEMNTEAFF	TGCAGTGCACGGCACCCCGAGATGAACACTGAAGCTTTCTTT
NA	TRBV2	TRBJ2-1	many	CASSDAIPADEQFF	TGTGCCAGCAGTGACGCTATCCCGGCCGATGAGCAGTTCTTC
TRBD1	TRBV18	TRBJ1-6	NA	CASSPLSGTGDHSPLHF	TGTGCCAGCTCACCCCTTTCAGGGACAGGGGATCATTCACCCCTCCACTTT
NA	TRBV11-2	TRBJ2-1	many	CASSLLYNEQFF	TGTGCCAGCAGCCTCCTTTACAATGAGCAGTTCTTC
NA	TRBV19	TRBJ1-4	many	CASSILQGYNEKLFF	TGTGCCAGTAGTATACTACAGGGCTACAATGAAAAACTGTTTTTT
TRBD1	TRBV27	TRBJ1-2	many	CASSFRDRGRLSYTF	TGTGCCAGCAGTTTCCGGGACAGGGGGCGACTAAGCTACACCTTC
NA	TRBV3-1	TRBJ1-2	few	CASSQDRTAYGYTF	TGTGCCAGCAGCCAAGATAGGACAGCCTATGGCTACACCTTC
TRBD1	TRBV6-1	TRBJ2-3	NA	CASSEAGQAGYTQYF	TGTGCCAGCAGTGAAGCGGGACAGGCGGGGTATACGCAGTATTTT
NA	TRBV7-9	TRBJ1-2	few	CASSSPRGQGYGYTF	TGTGCCAGCAGCTCCCCCAGGGGCCAAGGATATGGCTACACCTTC
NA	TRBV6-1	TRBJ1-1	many	CASIRAGRSGTEAFF	TGTGCCAGCATTCGAGCAGGGAGGTCGGGGACTGAAGCTTTCTTT
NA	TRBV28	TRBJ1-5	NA	CASSLSRSNQPQHF	TGTGCCAGCAGTTTATCCCGTAGCAATCAGCCCCAGCATTTT
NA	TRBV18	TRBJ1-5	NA	CASSLQGSGSQPQHF	TGTGCCAGCTCCCTTCAGGGTAGTGGAAGTCAGCCCCAGCATTTT
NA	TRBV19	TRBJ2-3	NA	CASSYFGVGGTDTQYF	TGTGCCAGTAGTTATTTTGGAGTAGGCGGCACAGATACGCAGTATTTT
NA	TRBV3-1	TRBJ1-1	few	CASSQAGQGTEAFF	TGTGCCAGCAGCCAAGCTGGGCAGGGAACTGAAGCTTTCTTT
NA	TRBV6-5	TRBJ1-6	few	CASRRPGVVDNSPLHF	TGTGCCAGCAGGAGACCTGGGGTGGTTGATAATTCACCCCTCCACTTT
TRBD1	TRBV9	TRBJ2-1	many	CASSVVPGQGSSYNEQFF	TGTGCCAGCAGCGTAGTCCCGGGACAGGGGAGCTCCTACAATGAGCAGTTCTTC
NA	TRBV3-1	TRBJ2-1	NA	CASSQTNNEQFF	TGTGCCAGCAGCCAAACCAATAATGAGCAGTTCTTC
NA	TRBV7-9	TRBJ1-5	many	CASSLVSGEGNQPQHF	TGTGCCAGCAGCTTAGTTTCCGGGGAGGGTAATCAGCCCCAGCATTTT
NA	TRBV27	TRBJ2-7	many	CASSLSAYTAYEQYF	TGTGCCAGCAGTTTATCAGCTTACACCGCCTACGAGCAGTACTTC
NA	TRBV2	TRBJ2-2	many	CASRENANTGELFF	TGTGCCAGCAGGGAGAACGCGAACACCGGGGAGCTGTTTTTT
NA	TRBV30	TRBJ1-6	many	CAWSPRAGSNSPLHF	TGTGCCTGGAGTCCACGGGCGGGTTCTAATTCACCCCTCCACTTT
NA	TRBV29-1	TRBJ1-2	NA	CSVDAGVWGYTF	TGCAGCGTTGACGCAGGGGTGTGGGGCTACACCTTC
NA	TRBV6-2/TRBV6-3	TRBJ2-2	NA	CASRVRAGTGTGELFF	TGTGCCAGCAGAGTACGGGCGGGGACCGGCACCGGGGAGCTGTTTTTT
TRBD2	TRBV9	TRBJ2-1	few	CASSKTSGALTNEQFF	TGTGCCAGCAGTAAGACTAGCGGGGCCCTCACCAATGAGCAGTTCTTC
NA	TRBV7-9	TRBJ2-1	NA	CASSLGGRGRNEQFF	TGTGCCAGCAGCTTAGGTGGCAGGGGGAGGAATGAGCAGTTCTTC
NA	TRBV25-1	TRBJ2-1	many	CASSEIRGGGNEQFF	TGTGCCAGCAGTGAAATAAGGGGGGGAGGGAATGAGCAGTTCTTC
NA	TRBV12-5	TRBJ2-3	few	CVSGNERTDTQYF	TGTGTTAGTGGCAACGAACGCACAGATACGCAGTATTTT
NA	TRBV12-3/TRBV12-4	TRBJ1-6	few	CASSPADGPSSPLHF	TGTGCCAGCAGTCCCGCCGACGGGCCCTCATCACCCCTCCACTTT
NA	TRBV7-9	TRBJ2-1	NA	CASSLGFGSENEQFF	TGTGCCAGCAGCTTAGGTTTTGGGAGTGAGAATGAGCAGTTCTTC
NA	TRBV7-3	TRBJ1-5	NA	CASSLTPGSLQHF	TGTGCCAGCAGTTTGACCCCCGGGAGCCTCCAGCATTTT
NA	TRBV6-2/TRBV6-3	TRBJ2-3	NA	CASTEPGRDTQYF	TGTGCCAGTACCGAGCCGGGCCGTGATACGCAGTATTTT
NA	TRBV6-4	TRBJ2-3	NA	CASSEHPTGGLDTQYF	TGTGCCAGCAGTGAGCATCCCACGGGTGGATTAGATACGCAGTATTTT
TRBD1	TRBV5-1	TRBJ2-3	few	CASSLARTGALSTDTQYF	TGCGCCAGCAGCTTGGCCCGCACAGGGGCCCTTAGCACAGATACGCAGTATTTT
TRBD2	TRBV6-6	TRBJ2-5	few	CASSPYLSSGGQETQYF	TGTGCCAGCAGTCCCTATTTGAGTAGCGGGGGGCAAGAGACCCAGTACTTC
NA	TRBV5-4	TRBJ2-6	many	CASRGRMTSGANVLTF	TGTGCCAGCAGGGGCAGGATGACTTCTGGGGCCAACGTCCTGACTTTC